This T cell receptor beta chain was recovered during a study of CD4 T cells in relation to SARS-CoV-2 and coronaviruses. The germline V gene encodes CDR1 SGHTA and CDR2 FQGNSA. V gave up 8 bases and J gave up 5 bases; unmatched junction bases: 11. The CDR3 covers 14 residues. About this clone itself: What it recognizes is unknown.

The unexposed donors gave CD4+ T cells in about 2011-2018, prior to COVID-19. CD4+ T cells were isolated from the cells after 10 days of culture. Assay used: immunoSEQ multiplex PCR; TCRdb lists only in-frame clones, some missing. This sample has approximately 18,000 clones; around 76% occur once, and the top ten carry roughly a third. This chain joins TRBV7-2 and TRBJ2-5; 7 nucleotides agree with TRBD1. The clonotype comes from a human donor in good health. Material for sequencing was CD4+ T cells from PBMCs, cultured in vitro. The CDR3 DNA reads TGTGCCAGCCGAGGGAGAGGGGGCGACGAGACCCAGTACTTC. Translating it yields CASRGRGGDETQYF.